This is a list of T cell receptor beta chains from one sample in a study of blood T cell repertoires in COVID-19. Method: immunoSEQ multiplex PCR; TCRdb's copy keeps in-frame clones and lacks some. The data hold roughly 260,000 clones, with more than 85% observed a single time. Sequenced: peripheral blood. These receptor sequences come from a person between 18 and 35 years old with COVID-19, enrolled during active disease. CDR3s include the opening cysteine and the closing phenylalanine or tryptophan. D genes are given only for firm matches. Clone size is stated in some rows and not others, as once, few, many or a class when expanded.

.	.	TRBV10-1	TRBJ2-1	TGCGCCAGCAGTGATGGGGGGGCGGACAATGAGCAGTTCTTC	CASSDGGADNEQFF
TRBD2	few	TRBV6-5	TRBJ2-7	TGTGCCAGCAGTTACTCGGGACTAGCCTTCTACGAGCAGTACTTC	CASSYSGLAFYEQYF
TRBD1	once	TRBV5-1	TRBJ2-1	TGCGCCAGCAGCTTTGACAGGGGGCAAGGACGTGAGCAGTTCTTC	CASSFDRGQGREQFF
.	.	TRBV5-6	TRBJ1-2	TGTGCCAGCAGCTTGGGGAGGGCTCCAAAAGGCTACACCTTC	CASSLGRAPKGYTF
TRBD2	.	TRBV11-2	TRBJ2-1	TGTGCCAGCAGCTTCCGGACTAGCGGGAGGTGGGACAATGAGCAGTTCTTC	CASSFRTSGRWDNEQFF
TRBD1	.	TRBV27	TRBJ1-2	TGTGCCAGCAGTAAATACAGGGGGCACGACTATGGCTACACCTTC	CASSKYRGHDYGYTF
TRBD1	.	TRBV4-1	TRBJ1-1	TGCGCCAGCAGCCAAGCAATACCCGGGACAGGGATCATGAACACTGAAGCTTTCTTT	CASSQAIPGTGIMNTEAFF
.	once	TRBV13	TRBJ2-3	TGTGCCAGCAGCTTAGAGGCTAGTCTCCCAGATACGCAGTATTTT	CASSLEASLPDTQYF
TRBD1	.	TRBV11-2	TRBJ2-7	TGTGCCAGCAGCCTAGACAGGGTCCCCTACTACGAGCAGTACTTC	CASSLDRVPYYEQYF
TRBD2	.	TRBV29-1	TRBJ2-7	TGCAGCGTTGAAGAGGCGGGACTAGAAAAGTACTTC	CSVEEAGLEKYF
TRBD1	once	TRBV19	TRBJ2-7	TGTGCCAGTAGTAACAGGGGGCCCAACGAGCAGTACTTC	CASSNRGPNEQYF
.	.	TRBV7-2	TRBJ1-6	TGTGCCAGCGGCCTCCGAGGGTTTAATTCACCCCTCCACTTT	CASGLRGFNSPLHF
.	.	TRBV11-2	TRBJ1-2	TGTGCCAGCAGCTTAGTAACGGATGGCTACACCTTC	CASSLVTDGYTF
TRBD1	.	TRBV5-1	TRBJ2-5	TGCGCCAGCAGCTTAGGACAGGGTGGGGGAGAGACCCAGTACTTC	CASSLGQGGGETQYF
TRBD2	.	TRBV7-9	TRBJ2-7	TGTGCCAGCAGCCCCAGCGGGAAGTACGAGCAGTACTTC	CASSPSGKYEQYF
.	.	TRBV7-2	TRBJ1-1	TGTGCCAGCAGCTTGGGGGGTGGCACTGAAGCTTTCTTT	CASSLGGGTEAFF
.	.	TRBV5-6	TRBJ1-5	TGTGCCAGCAGCCACAGGGATCAGCAGCCCCAGCATTTT	CASSHRDQQPQHF
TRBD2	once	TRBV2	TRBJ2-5	TGTGCCAGCAGTGGACTAGCGGGAATCCAAGAGACCCAGTACTTC	CASSGLAGIQETQYF
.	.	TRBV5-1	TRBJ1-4	TGCGCCAGCAGCCCAGGGCTCTCGGGTGCAACTAATGAAAAACTGTTTTTT	CASSPGLSGATNEKLFF
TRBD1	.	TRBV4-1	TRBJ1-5	TGCGCCAGCAGCCAAGCGACAGGGTGGGAGCCCCAGCATTTT	CASSQATGWEPQHF
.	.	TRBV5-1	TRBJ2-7	TGCGCCAGCAGCTTGCAAGGGGGGGATCGAGAGCAGTACTTC	CASSLQGGDREQYF
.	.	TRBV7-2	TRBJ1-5	TGTGCCAGCAGCTTAGGTCCCCCGGGATCCAATCAGCCCCAGCATTTT	CASSLGPPGSNQPQHF
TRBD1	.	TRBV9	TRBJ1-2	TGTGCCAGCAGCGACCTAGGGGACAGCCTCTATGGCTACACCTTC	CASSDLGDSLYGYTF
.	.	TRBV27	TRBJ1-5	TGTGCCAGCAGTTTAGGACGGGAGAGCAATCAGCCCCAGCATTTT	CASSLGRESNQPQHF
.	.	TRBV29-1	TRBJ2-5	TGCAGCGTGGCCAGGGGAGAAGGAGAGACCCAGTACTTC	CSVARGEGETQYF
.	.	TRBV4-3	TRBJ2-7	TGCGCCAGCAGCCAGGGTCGCGGCGGCTCCTACGAGCAGTACTTC	CASSQGRGGSYEQYF
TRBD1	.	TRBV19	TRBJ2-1	TGTGCCAGTAGTATAGAGGCAGGTGACAGGGGGAATGAGCAGTTCTTC	CASSIEAGDRGNEQFF
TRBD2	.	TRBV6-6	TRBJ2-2	TGTGCCAGCAGTTATACTAGCGGGAGTAGGACCGGGGAGCTGTTTTTT	CASSYTSGSRTGELFF
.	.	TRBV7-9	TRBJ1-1	TGTGCCAGCAGCTTAGGACGGGGTTCCACTGAAGCTTTCTTT	CASSLGRGSTEAFF
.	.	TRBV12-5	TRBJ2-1	TGTGCTAGTGGCTCGACAGAAGAACTCTCCTACAATGAGCAGTTCTTC	CASGSTEELSYNEQFF
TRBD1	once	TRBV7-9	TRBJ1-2	TGTGCCAGCAGTCCAGACAGGGTGATCAACTATGGCTACACCTTC	CASSPDRVINYGYTF
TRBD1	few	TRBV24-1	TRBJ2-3	TGTGCCACCAGTGATCGCGGACAGGGGAAAGATACGCAGTATTTT	CATSDRGQGKDTQYF